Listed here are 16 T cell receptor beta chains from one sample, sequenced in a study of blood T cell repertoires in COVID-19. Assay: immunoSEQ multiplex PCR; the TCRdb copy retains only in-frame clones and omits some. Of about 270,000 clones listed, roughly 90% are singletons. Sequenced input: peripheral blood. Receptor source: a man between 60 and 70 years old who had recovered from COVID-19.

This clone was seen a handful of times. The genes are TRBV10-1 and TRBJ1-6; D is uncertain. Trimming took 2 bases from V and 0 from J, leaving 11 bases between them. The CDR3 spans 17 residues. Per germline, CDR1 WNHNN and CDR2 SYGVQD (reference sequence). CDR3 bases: TGCGCCAGCAGTGAGACAGCCGGGAGCTCCTATAATTCACCCCTCCACTTT. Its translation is CASSETAGSSYNSPLHF.

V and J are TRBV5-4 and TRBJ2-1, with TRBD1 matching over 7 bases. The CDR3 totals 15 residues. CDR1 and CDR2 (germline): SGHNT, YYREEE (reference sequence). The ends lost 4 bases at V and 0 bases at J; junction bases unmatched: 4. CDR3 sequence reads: CASSQGGSSYNEQFF. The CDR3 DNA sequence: TGTGCCAGCAGCCAAGGGGGCAGCTCCTACAATGAGCAGTTCTTC.

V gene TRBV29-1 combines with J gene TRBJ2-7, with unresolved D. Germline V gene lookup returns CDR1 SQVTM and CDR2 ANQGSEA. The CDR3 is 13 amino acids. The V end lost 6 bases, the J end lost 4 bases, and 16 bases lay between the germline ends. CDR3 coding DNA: TGCAGCGTCCGACCCCGACTTAGTTACGAGCAGTACTTC. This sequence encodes CSVRPRLSYEQYF.

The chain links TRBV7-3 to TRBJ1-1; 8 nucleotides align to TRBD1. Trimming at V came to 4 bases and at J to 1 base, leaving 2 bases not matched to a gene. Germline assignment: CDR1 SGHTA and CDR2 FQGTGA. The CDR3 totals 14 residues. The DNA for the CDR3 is TGTGCCAGCAGCTCTGGGACAGGGAACACTGAAGCTTTCTTT. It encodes CASSSGTGNTEAFF. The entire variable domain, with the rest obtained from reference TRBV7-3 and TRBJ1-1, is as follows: GAGVSQTPSNKVTEKGKYVELRCDPISGHTALYWYRQSLGQGPEFLIYFQGTGAADDSGLPNDRFFAVRPEGSVSTLKIQRTERGDSAVYLCASSSGTGNTEAFFGQGTRLTVV.

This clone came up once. CDR3: CARSLGRRAPSNEKLFF. Written as DNA, the CDR3 is TGTGCCAGAAGCTTGGGCAGGAGGGCTCCTTCTAATGAAAAACTGTTTTTT. The rearrangement uses TRBV5-3 and TRBJ1-4; the D is unclear. TRBV5-3 is an ORF for which the function is uncertain. This CDR3 comprises 17 residues. V was cut by 0 bases and J by 3 bases, with 15 bases left in between.

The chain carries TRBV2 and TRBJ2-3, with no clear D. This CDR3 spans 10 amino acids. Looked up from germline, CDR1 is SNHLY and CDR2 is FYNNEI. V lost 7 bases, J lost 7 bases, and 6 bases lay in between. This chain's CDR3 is CASTRYTQYF. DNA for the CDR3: TGTGCCAGCACCCGGTATACGCAGTATTTT.

The CDR3 DNA reads as TGTGCCAGCAGCATGACAGGGAGACAGACCGGGGAGCTGTTTTTT. Translating it yields CASSMTGRQTGELFF. V gene TRBV9 combines with J gene TRBJ2-2, with TRBD1 matching over 7 bases. V was clipped by 4 bases and J by 5 bases; unmatched bases: 8. CDR3 size: 15 residues. The germline CDR1 and CDR2 sequences are SGDLS and YYNGEE.

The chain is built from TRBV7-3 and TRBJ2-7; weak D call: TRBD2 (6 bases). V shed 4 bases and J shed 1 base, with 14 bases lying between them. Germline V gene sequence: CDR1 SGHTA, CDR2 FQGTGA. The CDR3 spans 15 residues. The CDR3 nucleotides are TGTGCCAGCAGCTCCCAAGGAGGGGAGTCCTACGAGCAGTACTTC. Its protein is CASSSQGGESYEQYF. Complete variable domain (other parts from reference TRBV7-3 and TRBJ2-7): GAGVSQTPSNKVTEKGKYVELRCDPISGHTALYWYRQSLGQGPEFLIYFQGTGAADDSGLPNDRFFAVRPEGSVSTLKIQRTERGDSAVYLCASSSQGGESYEQYFGPGTRLTVT.

CDR3 bases: TGTGCCAGCAGTCCCCTTAGCACAGATACGCAGTATTTT. The encoded protein is CASSPLSTDTQYF. The genes are TRBV9 and TRBJ2-3; D gene ambiguous. V was clipped by 5 bases and J by 0 bases, with 7 bases between them. In germline, CDR1 is SGDLS, CDR2 YYNGEE. The CDR3 sequence is 13 residues long.

CDR3 residues: CASSSGQGPYGYTF. The CDR3 nucleotides are TGTGCCAGCAGCTCGGGACAGGGTCCTTATGGCTACACCTTC. The V gene is TRBV7-8, the J gene TRBJ1-2; 9 bases align to TRBD1. J was trimmed by 5 bases and V by 4 bases; bases with no gene match: 5. The germline V gene encodes CDR1 SGHVS and CDR2 FQNEAQ. This CDR3 is built from 14 residues.

CDR3 bases: TGTGCCAGCAGCACCCGAGGGACCGGGGAGCTGTTTTTT. Its translation is CASSTRGTGELFF. This chain uses TRBV27 with TRBJ2-2; possibly TRBD2 for D (5 bases). Trimming removed 6 bases at V and 5 bases at J, with 10 bases between. CDR3 size: 13 residues. The germline gives CDR1 MNHEY, CDR2 SMNVEV (reference sequence).

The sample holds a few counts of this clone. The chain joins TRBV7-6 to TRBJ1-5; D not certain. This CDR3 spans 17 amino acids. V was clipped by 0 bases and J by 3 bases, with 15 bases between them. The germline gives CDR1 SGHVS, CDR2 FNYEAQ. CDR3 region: CASSLASISGFNQPQHF. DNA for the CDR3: TGTGCCAGCAGCTTAGCCTCCATTTCGGGATTCAATCAGCCCCAGCATTTT. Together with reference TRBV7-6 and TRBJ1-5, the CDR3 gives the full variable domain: GAGVSQSPRYKVTKRGQDVALRCDPISGHVSLYWYRQALGQGPEFLTYFNYEAQQDKSGLPNDRFSAERPEGSISTLTIQRTEQRDSAMYRCASSLASISGFNQPQHFGDGTRLSIL.

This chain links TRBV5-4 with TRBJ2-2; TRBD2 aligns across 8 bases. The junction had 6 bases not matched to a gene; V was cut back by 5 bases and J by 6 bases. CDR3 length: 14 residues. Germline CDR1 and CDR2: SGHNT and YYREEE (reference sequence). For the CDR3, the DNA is TGTGCCAGCAGACCCGGGGGGGTATCCGGGGAGCTGTTTTTT. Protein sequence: CASRPGGVSGELFF.

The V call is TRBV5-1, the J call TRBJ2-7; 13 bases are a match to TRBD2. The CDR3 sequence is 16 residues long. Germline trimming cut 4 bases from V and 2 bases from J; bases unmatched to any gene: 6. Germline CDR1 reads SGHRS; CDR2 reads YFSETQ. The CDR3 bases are TGCGCCAGCAGCACGGGACTAGCGGGGATCACCTACGAGCAGTACTTC. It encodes CASSTGLAGITYEQYF.

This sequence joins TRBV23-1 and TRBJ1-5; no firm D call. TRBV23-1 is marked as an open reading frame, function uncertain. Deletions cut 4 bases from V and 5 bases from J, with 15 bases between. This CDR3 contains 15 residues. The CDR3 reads CASSPPGYVYQPQHF. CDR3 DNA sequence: TGCGCCAGCAGTCCGCCCGGGTATGTATATCAGCCCCAGCATTTT.

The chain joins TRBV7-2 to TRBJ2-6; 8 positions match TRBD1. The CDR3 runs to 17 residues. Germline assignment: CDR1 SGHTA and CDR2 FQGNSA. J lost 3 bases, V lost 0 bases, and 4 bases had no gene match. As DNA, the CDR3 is TGTGCCAGCAGCTTAGCCCAGGGGGCCATTGGGGCCAACGTCCTGACTTTC. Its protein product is CASSLAQGAIGANVLTF.